This TCR beta chain was observed in a study of T cell responses to AZD1222 COVID-19 vaccine. Study results and caveats: Sampling that yielded the repertoires occurred only after the peak T cell response. Across the whole spike, CD4 TCRs peaked at regions 160-218 and 743-854. Unmutated variant regions reportedly attract nearly half of all spike-specific TCRs. Mostly white British, mostly female donors; authors suggested clonal diversity may be underestimated.

A word on this clone: Its specificity is not known.

Libraries were prepared by immunoSEQ multiplex PCR; TCRdb keeps only in-frame clonotypes and omits some of them. Here the sample spans fewer than 95,000 clones, under 95% being singletons. Trimming took 5 bases from V and 3 from J; bases not matched to a gene: 13. CDR1 is SGHVS, CDR2 FQNEAQ, per germline. The CDR3 totals 16 residues. The TCR comes from an adult who received the AZD1222 COVID-19 vaccine. V usage is TRBV7-8 and J usage is TRBJ2-7; 7 bases are a match to TRBD2. This specimen was peripheral blood, taken 28 days after the second AZD1222 dose. CDR3 DNA sequence: TGTGCCAGCAGCACTAACCCGGGACTACCCGTCTACGAGCAGTACTTC. Amino acids: CASSTNPGLPVYEQYF.